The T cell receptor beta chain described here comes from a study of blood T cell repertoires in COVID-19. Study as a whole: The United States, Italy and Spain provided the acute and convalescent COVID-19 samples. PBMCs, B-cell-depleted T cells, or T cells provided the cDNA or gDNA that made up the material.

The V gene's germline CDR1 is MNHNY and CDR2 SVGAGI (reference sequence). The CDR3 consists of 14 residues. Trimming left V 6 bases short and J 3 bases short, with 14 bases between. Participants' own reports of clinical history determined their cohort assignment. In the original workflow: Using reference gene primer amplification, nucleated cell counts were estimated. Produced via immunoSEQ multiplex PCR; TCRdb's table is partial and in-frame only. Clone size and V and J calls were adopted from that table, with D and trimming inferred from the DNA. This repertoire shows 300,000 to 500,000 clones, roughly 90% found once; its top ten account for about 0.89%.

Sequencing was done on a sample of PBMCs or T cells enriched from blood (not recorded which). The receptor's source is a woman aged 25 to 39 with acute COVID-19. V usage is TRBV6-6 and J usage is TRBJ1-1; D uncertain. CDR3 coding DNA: TGTGCCAGCAGCCCTACCCGTATTTACACTGAAGCTTTCTTT. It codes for CASSPTRIYTEAFF.